This is a list of T cell receptor beta chains from one sample in a study of cytomegalovirus exposure and HLA in healthy donors. Assay used: immunoSEQ multiplex PCR; TCRdb lists only in-frame clones, some missing. The sample lists more than 250,000 clones; 86% were seen once. The specimen was PBMCs. These receptors were taken from a woman between 18 and 29 years old in good health and CMV-seronegative. Each CDR3 is given with its conserved first and last residue. Size is stated for part of the rows, as once, few or many counts, or as a class when the clone is expanded.

V gene	J gene	clone size	CDR3 protein
TRBV4-3	TRBJ2-1	NA	CASSQAPAGASYNEQFF
TRBV7-9	TRBJ2-5	NA	CASSLEGRQETQYF
TRBV9	TRBJ2-7	NA	CASSATGWSYEQYF
TRBV4-1	TRBJ2-2	NA	CASSRAGGNTGELFF
TRBV7-2	TRBJ2-5	once	CASSLGGGVETQYF
TRBV15	TRBJ1-2	NA	CATSRDQGGVYGYTF
TRBV28	TRBJ2-2	NA	CASREAGGRVTGELFF
TRBV4-2	TRBJ2-7	NA	CASSQIDGAYEQYF
TRBV5-6	TRBJ1-2	NA	CASSMTGTYGYTF
TRBV18	TRBJ2-3	NA	CASQQGISTDTQYF
TRBV7-9	TRBJ2-7	NA	CASSPAAFARLAGDEQYF
TRBV7-2	TRBJ1-3	few	CASSSRGSGNTIYF
TRBV27	TRBJ2-7	NA	CASSGPPTFF
TRBV4-2	TRBJ2-1	NA	CASSQEPAGWGEQFF
TRBV6-6	TRBJ2-7	NA	CASSSTRPSEQYF
TRBV5-1	TRBJ1-1	NA	CASSSGTGANTEAFF
TRBV6-6	TRBJ2-1	once	CASSPGGQRSYNEQFF
TRBV4-3	TRBJ2-1	NA	CASSQERADYNEQFF
TRBV7-8	TRBJ2-1	NA	CASSPDGLLPNEQFF
TRBV29-1	TRBJ2-7	once	CSVGLSLARPGEQYF
TRBV6-5	TRBJ2-2	NA	CASRTGGTGELFF
TRBV11-2	TRBJ1-3	NA	CASSLRRGTSGNTIYF
TRBV5-1	TRBJ1-1	NA	CASSPSPSGATEAFF
TRBV12-5	TRBJ2-3	once	CASGLDGQGADTQYF
TRBV9	TRBJ2-1	NA	CASSVSPSGMHNEQFF
TRBV5-4	TRBJ2-7	NA	CASRLGLAESYEQYF
TRBV30	TRBJ2-5	NA	CAWSVPSGIYQETQYF
TRBV18	TRBJ2-7	NA	CASSAPSNEQYF
TRBV15	TRBJ2-7	NA	CATTLGGTGGVYEQYF
TRBV2	TRBJ2-7	NA	CASSELVAGSYEQYF
TRBV28	TRBJ1-4	once	CASSWGVATNEKLFF
TRBV6-6	TRBJ1-5	NA	CASSYSGASNQPQHF
TRBV5-1	TRBJ2-3	NA	CASSLGGLDGDTQYF
TRBV5-6	TRBJ2-7	NA	CASSMGQGLYEQYF
TRBV6-5	TRBJ2-1	NA	CASSHDGSGNYEQFF
TRBV6-1	TRBJ2-7	NA	CASRTDRSSYEQYF
TRBV5-4	TRBJ2-3	once	CASSPGTSGRPDTQYF
TRBV4-3	TRBJ2-7	NA	CASSQVLGLAGHSYEQYF
TRBV4-2	TRBJ1-2	NA	CASSQRRGYGYTF
TRBV9	TRBJ2-6	NA	CASSVGLKTTGANVLTF
TRBV27	TRBJ2-1	once	CASSLGLAKNEQFF
TRBV6-1	TRBJ2-1	NA	CASRRGLAGNEQFF
TRBV29-1	TRBJ2-3	few	CSVQLGLAGGPGDTQYF
TRBV6-5	TRBJ1-5	once	CASSRQGASNQPQHF
TRBV30	TRBJ1-1	NA	CAWTSGLNTEAFF
TRBV9	TRBJ1-4	NA	CASSTQGKANEKLFF